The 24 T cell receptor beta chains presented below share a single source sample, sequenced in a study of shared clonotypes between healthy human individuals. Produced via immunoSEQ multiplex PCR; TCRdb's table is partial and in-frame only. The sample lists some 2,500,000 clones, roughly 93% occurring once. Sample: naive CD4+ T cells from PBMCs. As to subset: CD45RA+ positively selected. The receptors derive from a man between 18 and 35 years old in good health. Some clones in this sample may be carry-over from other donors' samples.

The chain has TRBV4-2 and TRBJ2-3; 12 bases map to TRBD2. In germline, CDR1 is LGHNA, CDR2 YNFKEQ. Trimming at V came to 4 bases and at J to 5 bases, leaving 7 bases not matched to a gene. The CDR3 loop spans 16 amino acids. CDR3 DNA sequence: TGTGCCAGCAGCCCCAGACTAGCGGGAGTGGGAGATACGCAGTATTTT. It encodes CASSPRLAGVGDTQYF.

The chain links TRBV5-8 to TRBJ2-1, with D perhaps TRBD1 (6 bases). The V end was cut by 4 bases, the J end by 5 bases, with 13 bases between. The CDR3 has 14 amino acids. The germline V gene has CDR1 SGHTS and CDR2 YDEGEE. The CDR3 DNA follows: TGTGCCAGCAGCCTTTGGACAGCACACAATGAGCAGTTCTTC. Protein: CASSLWTAHNEQFF.

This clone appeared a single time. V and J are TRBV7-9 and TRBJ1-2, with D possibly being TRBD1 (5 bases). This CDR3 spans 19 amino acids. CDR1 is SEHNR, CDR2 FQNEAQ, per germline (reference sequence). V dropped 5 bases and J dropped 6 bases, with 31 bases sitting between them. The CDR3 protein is CASSLGVGSGRGNRNGYTF. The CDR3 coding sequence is TGTGCCAGCAGCCTAGGGGTAGGGTCCGGTCGGGGTAATCGGAATGGCTACACCTTC.

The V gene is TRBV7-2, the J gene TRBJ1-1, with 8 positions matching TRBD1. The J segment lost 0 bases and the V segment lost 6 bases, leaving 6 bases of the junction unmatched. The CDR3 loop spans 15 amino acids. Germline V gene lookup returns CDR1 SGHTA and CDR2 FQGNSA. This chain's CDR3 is CASRGQGGVNTEAFF. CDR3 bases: TGTGCCAGCAGAGGACAGGGTGGGGTGAACACTGAAGCTTTCTTT. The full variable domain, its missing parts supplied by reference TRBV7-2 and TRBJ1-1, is GAGVSQSPSNKVTEKGKDVELRCDPISGHTALYWYRQSLGQGLEFLIYFQGNSAPDKSGLPSDRFSAERTGGSVSTLTIQRTQQEDSAVYLCASRGQGGVNTEAFFGQGTRLTVV.

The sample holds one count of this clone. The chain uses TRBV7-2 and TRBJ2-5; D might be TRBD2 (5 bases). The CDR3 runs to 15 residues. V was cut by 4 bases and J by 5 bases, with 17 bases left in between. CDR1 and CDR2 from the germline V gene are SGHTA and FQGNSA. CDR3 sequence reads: CASSSPGSAGETQYF. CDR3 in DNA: TGTGCCAGCAGCTCTCCGGGATCTGCCGGGGAGACCCAGTACTTC.

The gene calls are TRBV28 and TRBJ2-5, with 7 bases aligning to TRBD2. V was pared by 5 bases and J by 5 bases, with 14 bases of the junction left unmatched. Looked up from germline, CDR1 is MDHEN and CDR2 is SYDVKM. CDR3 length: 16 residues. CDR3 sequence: CASSPPLIRRGETQYF. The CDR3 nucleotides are TGTGCCAGCAGTCCACCCCTAATCAGGCGGGGGGAGACCCAGTACTTC.

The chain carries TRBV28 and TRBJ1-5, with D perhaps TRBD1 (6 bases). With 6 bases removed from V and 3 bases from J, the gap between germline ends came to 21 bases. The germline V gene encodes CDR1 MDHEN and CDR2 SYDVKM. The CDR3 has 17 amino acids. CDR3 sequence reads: CASSPPGAGVSNQPQHF. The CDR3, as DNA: TGTGCCAGCAGCCCGCCCGGGGCAGGGGTTTCCAATCAGCCCCAGCATTTT.

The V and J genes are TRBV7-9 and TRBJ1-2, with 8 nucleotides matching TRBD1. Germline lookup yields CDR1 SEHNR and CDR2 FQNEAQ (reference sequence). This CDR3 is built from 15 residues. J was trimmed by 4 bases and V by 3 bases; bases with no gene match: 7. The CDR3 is CASSFSPGQVYGYTF. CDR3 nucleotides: TGTGCCAGCAGCTTTTCCCCGGGACAGGTCTATGGCTACACCTTC.

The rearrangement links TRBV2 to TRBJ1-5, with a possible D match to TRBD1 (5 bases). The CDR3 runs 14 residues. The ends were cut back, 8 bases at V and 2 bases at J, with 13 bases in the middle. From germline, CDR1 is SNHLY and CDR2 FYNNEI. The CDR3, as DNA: TGTGCCAGCCAGATGGGGGTGCGCAATCAGCCCCAGCATTTT. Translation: CASQMGVRNQPQHF.

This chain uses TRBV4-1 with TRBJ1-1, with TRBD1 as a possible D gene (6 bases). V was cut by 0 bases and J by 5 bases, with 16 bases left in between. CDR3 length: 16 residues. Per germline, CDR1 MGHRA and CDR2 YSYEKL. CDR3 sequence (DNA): TGCGCCAGCAGCCAAGAAACGGTACAGGGCTGGACTGAAGCTTTCTTT. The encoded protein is CASSQETVQGWTEAFF.

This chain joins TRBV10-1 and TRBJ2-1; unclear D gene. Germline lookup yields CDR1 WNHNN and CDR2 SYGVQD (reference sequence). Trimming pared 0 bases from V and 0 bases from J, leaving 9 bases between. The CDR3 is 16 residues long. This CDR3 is CASSESPLSSYNEQFF. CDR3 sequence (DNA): TGCGCCAGCAGTGAGTCGCCACTGAGCTCCTACAATGAGCAGTTCTTC.

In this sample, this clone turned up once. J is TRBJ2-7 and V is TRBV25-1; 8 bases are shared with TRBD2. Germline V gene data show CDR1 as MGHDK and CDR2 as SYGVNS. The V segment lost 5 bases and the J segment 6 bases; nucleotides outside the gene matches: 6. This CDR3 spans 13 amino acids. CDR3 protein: CASSWTGGREQYF. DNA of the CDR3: TGTGCCAGCAGTTGGACGGGAGGGCGCGAGCAGTACTTC.

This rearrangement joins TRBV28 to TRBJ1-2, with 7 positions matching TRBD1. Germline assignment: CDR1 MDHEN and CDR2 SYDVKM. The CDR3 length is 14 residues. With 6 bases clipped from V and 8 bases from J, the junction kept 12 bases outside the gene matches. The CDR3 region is CASRAEETGMGYTF. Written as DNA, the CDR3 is TGTGCCAGCAGGGCCGAAGAGACAGGGATGGGCTACACCTTC.

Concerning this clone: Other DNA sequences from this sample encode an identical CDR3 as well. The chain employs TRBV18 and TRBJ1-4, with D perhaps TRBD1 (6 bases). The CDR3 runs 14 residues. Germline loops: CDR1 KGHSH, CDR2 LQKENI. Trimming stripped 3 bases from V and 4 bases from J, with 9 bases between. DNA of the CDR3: TGTGCCAGCTCACCCGGACAGAGTAATGAAAAACTGTTTTTT. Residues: CASSPGQSNEKLFF.

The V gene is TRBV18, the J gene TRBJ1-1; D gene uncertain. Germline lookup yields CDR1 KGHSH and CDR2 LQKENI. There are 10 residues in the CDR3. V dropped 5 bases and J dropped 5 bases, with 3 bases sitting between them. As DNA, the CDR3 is TGTGCCAGCTCAAGTACTGAAGCTTTCTTT. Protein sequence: CASSSTEAFF. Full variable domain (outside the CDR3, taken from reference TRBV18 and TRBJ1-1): NAGVMQNPRHLVRRRGQEARLRCSPMKGHSHVYWYRQLPEEGLKFMVYLQKENIIDESGMPKERFSAEFPKEGPSILRIQQVVRGDSAAYFCASSSTEAFFGQGTRLTVV.

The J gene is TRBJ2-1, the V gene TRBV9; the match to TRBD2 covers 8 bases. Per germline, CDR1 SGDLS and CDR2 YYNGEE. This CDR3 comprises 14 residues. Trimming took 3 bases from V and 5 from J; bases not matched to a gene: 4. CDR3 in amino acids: CASSGTSSHNEQFF. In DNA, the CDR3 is TGTGCCAGCAGCGGGACTAGCAGCCACAATGAGCAGTTCTTC.

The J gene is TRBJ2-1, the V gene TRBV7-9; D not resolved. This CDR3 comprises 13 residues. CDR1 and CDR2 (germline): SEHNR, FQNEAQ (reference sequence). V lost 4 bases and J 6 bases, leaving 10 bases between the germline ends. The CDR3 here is CASSYHNVNEQFF. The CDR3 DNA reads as TGTGCCAGCAGCTACCATAACGTCAATGAGCAGTTCTTC.

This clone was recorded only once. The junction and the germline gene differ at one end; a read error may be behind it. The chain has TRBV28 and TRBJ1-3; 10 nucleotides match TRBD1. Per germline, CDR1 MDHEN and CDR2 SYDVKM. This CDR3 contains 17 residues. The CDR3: CASSIWGTGVPGNTIYF. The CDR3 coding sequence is TGTGCCAGCAGTATATGGGGGACAGGGGTCCCCGGAAACACCATATATTTT.

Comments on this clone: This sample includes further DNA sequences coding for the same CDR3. The CDR3 DNA follows: TGTGCCAGTAGTAGGGGACAGGGAATTCAGCCCCAGCATTTT. Translation gives CASSRGQGIQPQHF. The J gene is TRBJ1-5, the V gene TRBV19, with TRBD1 matching 9 bases. V was clipped by 4 bases and J by 6 bases; unmatched bases: 4. The CDR3 has 14 residues. Germline CDR1 and CDR2: LNHDA and SQIVND (reference sequence).

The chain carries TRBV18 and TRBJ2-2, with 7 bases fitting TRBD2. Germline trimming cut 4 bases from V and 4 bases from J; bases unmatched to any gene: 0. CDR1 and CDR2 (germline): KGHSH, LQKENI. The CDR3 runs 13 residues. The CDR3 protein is CASSRTSTGELFF. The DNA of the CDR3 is TGTGCCAGCTCACGGACTAGCACCGGGGAGCTGTTTTTT.

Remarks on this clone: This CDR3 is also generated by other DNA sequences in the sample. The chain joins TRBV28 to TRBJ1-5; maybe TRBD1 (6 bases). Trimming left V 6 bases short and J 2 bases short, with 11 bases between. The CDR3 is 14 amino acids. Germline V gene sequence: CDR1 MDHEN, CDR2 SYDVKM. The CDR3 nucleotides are TGTGCCAGCAGAGTGGCAGGGGGCAATCAGCCCCAGCATTTT. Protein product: CASRVAGGNQPQHF.

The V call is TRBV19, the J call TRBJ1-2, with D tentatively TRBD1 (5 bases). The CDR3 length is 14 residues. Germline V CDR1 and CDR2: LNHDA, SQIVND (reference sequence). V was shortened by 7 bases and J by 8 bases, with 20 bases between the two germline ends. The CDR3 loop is CASNRARAAIGYTF. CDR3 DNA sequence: TGTGCCAGTAATCGCGCCAGGGCGGCAATCGGCTACACCTTC. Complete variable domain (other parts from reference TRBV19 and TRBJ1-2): DGGITQSPKYLFRKEGQNVTLSCEQNLNHDAMYWYRQDPGQGLRLIYYSQIVNDFQKGDIAEGYSVSREKKESFPLTVTSAQKNPTAFYLCASNRARAAIGYTFGSGTRLTVV.

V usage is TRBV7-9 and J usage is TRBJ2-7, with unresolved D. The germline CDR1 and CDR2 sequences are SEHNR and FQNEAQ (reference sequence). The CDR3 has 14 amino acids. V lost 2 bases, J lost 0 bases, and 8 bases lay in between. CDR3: CASSLQGSSYEQYF. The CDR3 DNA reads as TGTGCCAGCAGCTTACAAGGTAGCTCCTACGAGCAGTACTTC. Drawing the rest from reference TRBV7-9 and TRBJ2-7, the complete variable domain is DTGVSQNPRHKITKRGQNVTFRCDPISEHNRLYWYRQTLGQGPEFLTYFQNEAQLEKSRLLSDRFSAERPKGSFSTLEIQRTEQGDSAMYLCASSLQGSSYEQYFGPGTRLTVT.

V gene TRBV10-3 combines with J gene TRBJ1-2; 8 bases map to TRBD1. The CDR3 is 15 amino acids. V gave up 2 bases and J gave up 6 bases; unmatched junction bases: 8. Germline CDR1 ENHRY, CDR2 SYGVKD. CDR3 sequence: CAISEGADRVHGYTF. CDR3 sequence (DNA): TGTGCCATCAGTGAGGGTGCGGACAGGGTGCATGGCTACACCTTC.